Shown below are 14 T cell receptor beta chains from a single sample sequenced in a study of vaccination effects on CD4 cells after COVID-19. Data came from immunoSEQ multiplex PCR; TCRdb stores just in-frame clones and leaves some out. The table includes around 30,000 clones, about 66% detected once. No antigen has been assigned to these receptors. In the ViraFEST assay, antigen-specific CD4+ clonotypes were identified by expansion after peptide-pool stimulation. Researchers isolated CD4+ T cells once approximately ten days of culture had elapsed. This material consisted of CD4+ T cells from PBMCs cultured with HCoV-229E spike peptides, taken before COVID-19 vaccination. The origin of the receptors is a human donor who received a COVID-19 vaccine.

CDR3: CASSEAWGRDYGYTF. Here the CDR3 DNA reads TGTGCCAGCAGTGAAGCGTGGGGGCGCGACTATGGCTACACCTTC. This chain links TRBV6-1 with TRBJ1-2, with D possibly matching TRBD1 (6 bases). Germline V gene lookup returns CDR1 MNHNS and CDR2 SASEGT. Deletions cut 0 bases from V and 3 bases from J, with 11 bases between. The CDR3 covers 15 residues.

V and J are TRBV2 and TRBJ1-2; possible D gene TRBD1, 6 bases. This CDR3 is built from 17 residues. Germline V lookup: CDR1 SNHLY, CDR2 FYNNEI. V gave up 4 bases and J gave up 4 bases, with 22 bases separating them. The CDR3 nucleotides are TGTGCCAGCAGTGCCCGAACCGGACAGACTAATATCTATGGCTACACCTTC. As protein: CASSARTGQTNIYGYTF.

The table lists this clone with a few counts. This chain links TRBV9 with TRBJ1-3; 8 nucleotides line up with TRBD1. The CDR3 covers 20 residues. Germline lookup yields CDR1 SGDLS and CDR2 YYNGEE. J gave up 1 base and V 2 bases, and 17 bases lay outside the gene matches. CDR3 residues: CASSVASYTQGADSGNTIYF. CDR3 nucleotide sequence: TGTGCCAGCAGCGTGGCGTCCTATACTCAGGGGGCAGATTCTGGAAACACCATATATTTT. The entire variable domain, with the rest obtained from reference TRBV9 and TRBJ1-3, is as follows: DSGVTQTPKHLITATGQRVTLRCSPRSGDLSVYWYQQSLDQGLQFLIQYYNGEERAKGNILERFSAQQFPDLHSELNLSSLELGDSALYFCASSVASYTQGADSGNTIYFGEGSWLTVV.

The chain uses TRBV27 and TRBJ2-7; 8 bases map to TRBD2. The length of the CDR3 is 16 residues. Germline V gives CDR1 MNHEY, CDR2 SMNVEV (reference sequence). Trimming cost V 0 bases and J 3 bases; bases outside gene matches: 7. CDR3 sequence (DNA): TGTGCCAGCAGTTTATCCAGCCGGGGGGGGCGCTACGAGCAGTACTTC. Translation: CASSLSSRGGRYEQYF.

The chain employs TRBV18 and TRBJ1-2, with 9 bases identical to TRBD1. The germline V gene has CDR1 KGHSH and CDR2 LQKENI. This CDR3 comprises 14 residues. V gave up 4 bases and J gave up 6 bases; unmatched junction bases: 6. CDR3 loop: CASSRQGDENGYTF. CDR3 sequence (DNA): TGTGCCAGCTCACGACAGGGGGATGAGAATGGCTACACCTTC.

This sequence joins TRBV12-3 or TRBV12-4 and TRBJ2-1; D gene unclear. CDR3 length: 12 residues. V was pared by 6 bases and J by 7 bases, with 10 bases between. In nucleotides, the CDR3 is TGTGCCAGCAGCTCGCTGGGGAATGAGCAGTTCTTC. As protein: CASSSLGNEQFF.

A single count supports this clone. This rearrangement joins TRBV12-3 or TRBV12-4 to TRBJ1-2; D possibly corresponds to TRBD1 (5 bases). The CDR3 contains 11 residues. V lost 3 bases, J lost 8 bases, and 7 bases lay in between. Here the CDR3 DNA reads TGTGCCAGCAGTTTGAGGGGAGGCTACACCTTC. Protein sequence: CASSLRGGYTF.

This rearrangement joins TRBV5-6 to TRBJ2-5, with 10 positions matching TRBD2. Trimming removed 5 bases from V and 5 bases from J; junction bases left unmatched: 12. Germline CDR1 SGHDT, CDR2 YYEEEE. There are 16 residues in the CDR3. DNA of the CDR3: TGTGCCAGCAGAGAAAGCGGGAGGGCCTCGGCCGAGACCCAGTACTTC. Protein: CASRESGRASAETQYF.

This clone showed up just a few times. The chain couples TRBV4-1 to TRBJ1-5; no firm D call. Germline V gene data show CDR1 as MGHRA and CDR2 as YSYEKL. The CDR3 loop spans 17 amino acids. V dropped 0 bases and J dropped 0 bases, with 12 bases sitting between them. CDR3 amino acids: CASSQDFTEYSNQPQHF. In DNA, the CDR3 is TGCGCCAGCAGCCAAGATTTCACAGAGTATAGCAATCAGCCCCAGCATTTT.

The chain couples TRBV6-1 to TRBJ1-2; D is unclear. Per germline, CDR1 MNHNS and CDR2 SASEGT. V dropped 2 bases and J dropped 8 bases, with 9 bases sitting between them. There are 12 residues in the CDR3. The CDR3 coding sequence is TGTGCCAGCAGTGAACGGATGGGCGGCTACACCTTC. Its protein is CASSERMGGYTF.

The chain joins TRBV15 to TRBJ1-5; D is unclear. V lost 5 bases and J lost 7, with 9 bases in between. The CDR3 spans 12 residues. Germline loops: CDR1 LNHNV, CDR2 YYDKDF (reference sequence). CDR3 DNA: TGTGCCACCAGCCAGGATTGGCAGCCCCAGCATTTT. It codes for CATSQDWQPQHF.

The chain combines TRBV30 with TRBJ1-3; no clear D gene. V lost 0 bases, J lost 4 bases, and 25 bases lay in between. Looked up from germline, CDR1 is GTSNPN and CDR2 is SVGIG (reference sequence). The CDR3 has 19 residues. The CDR3 sequence: CAWSVLGLGETTGGNTIYF. The CDR3 DNA sequence: TGTGCCTGGAGTGTACTGGGCCTTGGGGAGACTACCGGCGGAAACACCATATATTTT.

V usage is TRBV19 and J usage is TRBJ2-7, with 10 bases identical to TRBD2. The CDR3 loop spans 16 amino acids. J was trimmed by 1 base and V by 3 bases; bases with no gene match: 6. CDR1 is LNHDA, CDR2 SQIVND, per germline (reference sequence). The DNA of the CDR3 is TGTGCCAGTAGTATGAGCGGGAGGGCCAGTTCCTACGAGCAGTACTTC. Its translation: CASSMSGRASSYEQYF.

As regards this clone: Germline is not matched at one junction end, which may reflect a read error. The gene calls are TRBV5-6 and TRBJ2-7; D tentatively fits TRBD1 or TRBD2 (5 bases each). The germline gives CDR1 SGHDT, CDR2 YYEEEE. The CDR3 totals 14 residues. The CDR3 region has the DNA TGTGCCAGCAGTTTGGGGAGTATCAGGGTCCGGCCGTACTTC. It yields the protein CASSLGSIRVRPYF.